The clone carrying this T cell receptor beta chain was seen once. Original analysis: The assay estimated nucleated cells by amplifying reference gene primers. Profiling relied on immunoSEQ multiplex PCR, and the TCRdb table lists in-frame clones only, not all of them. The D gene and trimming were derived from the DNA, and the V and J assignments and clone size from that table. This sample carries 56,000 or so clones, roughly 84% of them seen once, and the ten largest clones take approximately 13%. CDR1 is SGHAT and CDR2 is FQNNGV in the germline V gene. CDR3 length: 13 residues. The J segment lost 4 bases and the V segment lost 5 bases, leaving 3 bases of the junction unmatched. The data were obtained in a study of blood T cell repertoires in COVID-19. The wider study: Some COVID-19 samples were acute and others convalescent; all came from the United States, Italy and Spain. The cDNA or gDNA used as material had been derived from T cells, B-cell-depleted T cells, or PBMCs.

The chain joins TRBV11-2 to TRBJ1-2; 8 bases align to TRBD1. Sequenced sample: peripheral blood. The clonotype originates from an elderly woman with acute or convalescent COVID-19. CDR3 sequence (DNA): TGTGCCAGCAGCGCGACAGGGGCCTATGGCTACACCTTC. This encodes CASSATGAYGYTF.